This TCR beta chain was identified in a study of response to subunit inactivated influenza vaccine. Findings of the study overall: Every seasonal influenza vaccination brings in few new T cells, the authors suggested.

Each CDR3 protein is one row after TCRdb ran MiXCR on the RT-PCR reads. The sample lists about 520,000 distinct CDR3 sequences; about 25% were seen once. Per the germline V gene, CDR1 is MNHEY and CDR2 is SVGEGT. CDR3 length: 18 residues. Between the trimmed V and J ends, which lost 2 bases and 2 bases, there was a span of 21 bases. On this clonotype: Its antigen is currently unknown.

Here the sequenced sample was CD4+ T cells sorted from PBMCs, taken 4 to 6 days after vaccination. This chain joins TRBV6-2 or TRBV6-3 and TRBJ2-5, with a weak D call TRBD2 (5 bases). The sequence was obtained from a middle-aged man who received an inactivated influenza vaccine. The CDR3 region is CASSYDISAKRSQETQYF. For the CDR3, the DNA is TGTGCCAGCAGTTACGATATTAGCGCCAAACGATCACAAGAGACCCAGTACTTC.